This T cell receptor (beta chain) was obtained from a study of neoadjuvant anti-PD-1 for oral cavity cancer. Clones were read by immunoSEQ multiplex PCR, and TCRdb kept only the in-frame ones, dropping some. The sample holds about 42,000 clones, 77% seen once. This CDR3 comprises 15 residues. Looked up from germline, CDR1 is MNHEY and CDR2 is SVGAGI. The trim removed 5 bases at V and 0 bases at J, leaving 6 bases unmatched. Specified time point: after neoadjuvant nivolumab, at surgical resection. The patients had HPV-negative, locally advanced oral cavity squamous cell carcinoma. The TCR was taken from a person between 40 and 80 years old with oral cavity squamous cell carcinoma. The chain couples TRBV6-5 to TRBJ1-1; 7 nucleotides align to TRBD1. Sequencing used PBMCs, obtained after nivolumab (anti-PD-1) treatment. The CDR3 sequence is CASSPGQYMNTEAFF. The CDR3 DNA is TGTGCCAGCAGTCCGGGACAGTACATGAACACTGAAGCTTTCTTT.